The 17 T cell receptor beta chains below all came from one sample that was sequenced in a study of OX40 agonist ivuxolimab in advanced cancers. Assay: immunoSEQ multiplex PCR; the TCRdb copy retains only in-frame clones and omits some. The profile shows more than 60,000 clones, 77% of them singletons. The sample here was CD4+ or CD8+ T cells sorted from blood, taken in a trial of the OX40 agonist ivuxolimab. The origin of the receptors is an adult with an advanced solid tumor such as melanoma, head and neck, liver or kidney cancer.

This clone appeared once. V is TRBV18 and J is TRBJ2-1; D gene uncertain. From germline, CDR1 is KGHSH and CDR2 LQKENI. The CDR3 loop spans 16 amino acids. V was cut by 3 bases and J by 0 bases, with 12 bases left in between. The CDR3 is CASSPPQLSSYNEQFF. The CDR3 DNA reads TGTGCCAGCTCACCCCCCCAGTTGAGCTCCTACAATGAGCAGTTCTTC.

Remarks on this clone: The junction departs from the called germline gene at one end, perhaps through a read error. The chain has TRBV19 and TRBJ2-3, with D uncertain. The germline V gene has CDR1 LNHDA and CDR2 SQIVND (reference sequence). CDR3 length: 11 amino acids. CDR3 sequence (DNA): TGTGCCAGTAGAAGCACGGATACGCAGTATTTT. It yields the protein CASRSTDTQYF.

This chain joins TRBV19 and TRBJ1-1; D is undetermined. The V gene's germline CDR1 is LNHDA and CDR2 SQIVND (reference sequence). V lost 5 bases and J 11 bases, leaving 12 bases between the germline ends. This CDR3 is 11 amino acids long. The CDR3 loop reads CASSRGLGAFF. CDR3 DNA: TGTGCCAGTAGTCGTGGGTTAGGGGCTTTCTTT.

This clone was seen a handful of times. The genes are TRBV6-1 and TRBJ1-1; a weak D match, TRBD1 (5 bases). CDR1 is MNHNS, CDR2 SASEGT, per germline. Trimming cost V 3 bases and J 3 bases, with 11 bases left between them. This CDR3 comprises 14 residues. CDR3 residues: CASSEGGGYTEAFF. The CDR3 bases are TGTGCCAGCAGTGAGGGGGGAGGGTACACTGAAGCTTTCTTT.

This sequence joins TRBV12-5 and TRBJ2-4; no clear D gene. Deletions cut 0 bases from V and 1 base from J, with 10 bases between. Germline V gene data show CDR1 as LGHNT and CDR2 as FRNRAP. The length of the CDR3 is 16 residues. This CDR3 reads CASGLVLGQAKNIQYF. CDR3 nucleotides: TGTGCTAGTGGTTTGGTACTGGGTCAGGCCAAAAACATTCAGTACTTC.

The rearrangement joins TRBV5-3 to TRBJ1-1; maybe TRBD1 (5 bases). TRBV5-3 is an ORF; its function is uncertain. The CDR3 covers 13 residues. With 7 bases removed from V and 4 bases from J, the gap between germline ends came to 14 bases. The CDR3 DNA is TGTGCCAGAGGTAGGGGAGACCCCACTGAAGCTTTCTTT. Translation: CARGRGDPTEAFF.

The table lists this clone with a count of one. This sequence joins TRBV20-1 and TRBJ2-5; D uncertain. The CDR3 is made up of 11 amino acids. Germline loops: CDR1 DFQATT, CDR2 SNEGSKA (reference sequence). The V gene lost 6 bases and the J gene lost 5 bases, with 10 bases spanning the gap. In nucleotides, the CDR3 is TGCAGTGCCGTGGGCAGGGAGACCCAGTACTTC. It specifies CSAVGRETQYF.

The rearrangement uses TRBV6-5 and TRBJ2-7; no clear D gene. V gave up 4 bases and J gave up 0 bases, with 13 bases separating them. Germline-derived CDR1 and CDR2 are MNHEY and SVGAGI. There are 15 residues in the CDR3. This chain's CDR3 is CASSFSPEDSYEQYF. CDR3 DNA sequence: TGTGCCAGCAGTTTTAGCCCGGAAGACTCCTACGAGCAGTACTTC.

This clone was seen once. CDR3 in DNA: TGTGCCAGCAGTGAATTGGGACCGATTAATCAGCCCCAGCATTTT. As protein: CASSELGPINQPQHF. The rearrangement links TRBV2 to TRBJ1-5; possible D gene TRBD1, 5 bases. The CDR3 is 15 amino acids. Germline CDR1 and CDR2: SNHLY and FYNNEI. Between the trimmed V and J ends, which lost 2 bases and 4 bases, there was a span of 12 bases.

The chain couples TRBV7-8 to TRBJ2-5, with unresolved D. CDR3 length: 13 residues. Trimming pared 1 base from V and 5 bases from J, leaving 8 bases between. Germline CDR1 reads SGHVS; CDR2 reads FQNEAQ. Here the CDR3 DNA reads TGTGCCAGCAGCTTAGGGCTAGACGAGACCCAGTACTTC. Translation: CASSLGLDETQYF.

The chain's CDR3 is CASSRAGETQYF. CDR3 DNA: TGTGCCAGTAGTAGGGCCGGAGAGACCCAGTACTTC. The rearrangement joins TRBV19 to TRBJ2-5; D gene unclear. Germline CDR1 LNHDA, CDR2 SQIVND (reference sequence). Trimming took off 4 bases at V and 4 bases at J, with 7 bases between the two ends. This CDR3 is 12 amino acids long.

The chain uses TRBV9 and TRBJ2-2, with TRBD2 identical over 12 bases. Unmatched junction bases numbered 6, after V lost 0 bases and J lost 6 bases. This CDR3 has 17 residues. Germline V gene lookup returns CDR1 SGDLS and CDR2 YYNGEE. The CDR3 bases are TGTGCCAGCAGCGTAGAACTAGCGGGAGGAAGCTCCGGGGAGCTGTTTTTT. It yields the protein CASSVELAGGSSGELFF.

CDR3: CASSLGIRGDYGYTF. DNA of the CDR3: TGTGCCAGCAGCTTAGGTATTCGGGGGGATTATGGCTACACCTTC. The chain couples TRBV13 to TRBJ1-2; D possibly corresponds to TRBD1 (5 bases). Germline V lookup: CDR1 PRHDT, CDR2 FYEKMQ (reference sequence). The length of the CDR3 is 15 residues. V lost 0 bases and J lost 5, with 13 bases in between.

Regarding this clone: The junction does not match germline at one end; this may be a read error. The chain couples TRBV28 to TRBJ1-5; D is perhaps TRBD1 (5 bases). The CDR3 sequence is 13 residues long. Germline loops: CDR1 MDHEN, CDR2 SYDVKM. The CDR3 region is CASREGTYQLQHF. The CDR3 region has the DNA TGTGCCAGCAGAGAAGGGACTTATCAGCTCCAGCATTTT.

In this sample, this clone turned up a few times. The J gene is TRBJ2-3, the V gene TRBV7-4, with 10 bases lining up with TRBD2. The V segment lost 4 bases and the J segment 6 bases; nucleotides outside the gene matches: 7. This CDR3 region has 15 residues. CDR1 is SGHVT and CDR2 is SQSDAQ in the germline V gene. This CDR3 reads CASSSVPSGGDTQYF. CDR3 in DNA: TGTGCCAGCAGCTCCGTTCCTAGCGGGGGTGATACGCAGTATTTT.

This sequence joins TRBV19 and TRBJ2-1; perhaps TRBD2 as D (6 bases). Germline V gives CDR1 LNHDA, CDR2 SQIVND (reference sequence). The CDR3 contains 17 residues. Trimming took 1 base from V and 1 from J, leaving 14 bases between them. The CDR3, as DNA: TGTGCCAGTAGTATAGGGTCGGGGGACCCTTCCTACAATGAGCAGTTCTTC. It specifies CASSIGSGDPSYNEQFF.

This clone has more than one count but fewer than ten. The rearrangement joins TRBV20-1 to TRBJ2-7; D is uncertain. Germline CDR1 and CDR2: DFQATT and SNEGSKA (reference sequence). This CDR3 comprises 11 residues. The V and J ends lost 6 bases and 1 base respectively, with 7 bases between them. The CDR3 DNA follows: TGCAGTGCGACTGAATCCTACGAGCAGTACTTC. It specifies CSATESYEQYF.